Shown below are 27 T cell receptor beta chains from a single sample sequenced in a study of read filtering for tumor transcriptome and immune sequencing. The library was built from roughly 400 ng RNA with molecular barcoded adaptors for alpha/delta and beta/gamma chains. Via MiXCR, TCRdb re-called the reads, giving one row per CDR3 protein. The data show about 39,000 distinct CDR3 sequences, 13% to 15% seen once. Input material: a population of CD138-negative cells sorted from bone marrow. The receptor source for this set is a donor aged 40 or over with multiple myeloma.

There are many counts of this clonotype. The CDR3 is CSAVRVRVNTEAFF. CDR3 in DNA: TGCAGTGCGGTCAGGGTGAGGGTAAACACTGAAGCTTTCTTT. V gene TRBV20-1 combines with J gene TRBJ1-1; a possible D gene is TRBD1 (5 bases). Germline V gene lookup returns CDR1 DFQATT and CDR2 SNEGSKA (reference sequence). V dropped 6 bases and J dropped 2 bases, with 16 bases sitting between them. The CDR3 sequence is 14 residues long.

This clonotype has at least ten counts. V usage is TRBV12-3 or TRBV12-4 and J usage is TRBJ2-1, with a possible D match to TRBD1 (5 bases). CDR3 length: 13 residues. The V end was cut by 6 bases, the J end by 10 bases, with 16 bases between. The CDR3 sequence is CASSLIRGQEQFF. The CDR3 coding sequence is TGTGCCAGCAGCCTGATAAGGGGCCAAGAGCAGTTCTTC.

This clonotype turned up a few times. V and J are TRBV7-2 and TRBJ1-5; TRBD1 aligns across 7 bases. This CDR3 has 16 amino acids. Germline CDR1 reads SGHTA; CDR2 reads FQGNSA. Trimming took 5 bases from V and 2 from J; bases not matched to a gene: 9. The DNA for the CDR3 is TGTGCCAGCAGCCCACCGACAGGGATGGGCAATCAGCCCCAGCATTTT. Its translation: CASSPPTGMGNQPQHF. Filled out from reference TRBV7-2 and TRBJ1-5, the complete variable domain reads GAGVSQSPSNKVTEKGKDVELRCDPISGHTALYWYRQSLGQGLEFLIYFQGNSAPDKSGLPSDRFSAERTGGSVSTLTIQRTQQEDSAVYLCASSPPTGMGNQPQHFGDGTRLSIL.

Notes on this clonotype: The junction departs from germline at one end; a sequencing error may be responsible. The chain is built from TRBV4-2 and TRBJ2-4, with D perhaps TRBD2 (6 bases). The CDR3 is 14 amino acids. The germline V gene has CDR1 LGHNA and CDR2 YNFKEQ. CDR3 nucleotide sequence: TGTGCCAGCGCTCAGGAGGGCCGGGGAAACGTTCAGTACTTC. This encodes CASAQEGRGNVQYF.

This clonotype was counted a few times. A much larger clone lies one base from this, so it may be a read error. A read error is likely, as this CDR3 ends without the conserved phenylalanine or tryptophan. The chain links TRBV10-3 to TRBJ2-7; D is ambiguous. The germline CDR1 and CDR2 sequences are ENHRY and SYGVKD. V dropped 10 bases and J dropped 1 base, with 11 bases sitting between them. The CDR3 loop spans 12 amino acids. The CDR3, as DNA: TGTGCCACCGGAGTCCTTTCCTACGAGCAGTACCTC. Its protein is CATGVLSYEQYL.

This clonotype was recorded at least ten times. This sequence joins TRBV6-5 and TRBJ2-3, with a possible D match to TRBD2 (8 bases). Germline V gene sequence: CDR1 MNHEY, CDR2 SVGAGI. Between the trimmed V and J ends, which lost 5 bases and 7 bases, there was a span of 19 bases. CDR3 size: 15 residues. The CDR3 DNA reads as TGTGCCAGCAGTGGTAGCGGGATGGGACAGAATACGCAGTATTTT. It codes for CASSGSGMGQNTQYF.

This clonotype was counted ten times or more. The CDR3 is CASSQDSSGGKQETQYF. Here the CDR3 DNA reads TGCGCCAGCAGCCAAGATTCAAGCGGGGGGAAACAAGAGACCCAGTACTTC. The J gene is TRBJ2-5, the V gene TRBV4-1; 9 nucleotides align to TRBD2. The CDR3 extends over 17 amino acids. Losses at the gene ends were 0 bases for V and 2 bases for J; bases not matched to a gene: 7. The germline CDR1 and CDR2 sequences are MGHRA and YSYEKL.

This clonotype was seen at least ten times. The chain is built from TRBV5-1 and TRBJ2-7; TRBD1 or TRBD2 may be the D gene (7 bases each). This CDR3 spans 14 amino acids. V was pared by 2 bases and J by 1 base, with 10 bases between. In germline, CDR1 is SGHRS, CDR2 YFSETQ. The CDR3 DNA sequence: TGCGCCAGCAGCTTAGCGGGACAGTCCTACGAGCAGTACTTC. Translating it yields CASSLAGQSYEQYF.

The chain links TRBV7-3 to TRBJ1-2; TRBD1 matches at 8 bases. Trimming removed 0 bases from V and 7 bases from J; junction bases left unmatched: 4. The germline gives CDR1 SGHTA, CDR2 FQGTGA. The CDR3 loop spans 14 amino acids. Written as DNA, the CDR3 is TGTGCCAGCAGCTTAACGGGGACAGGAGGTGGCTACACCTTC. Translating gives CASSLTGTGGGYTF.

This clonotype has ten or more counts. J is TRBJ2-3 and V is TRBV9; 7 nucleotides line up with TRBD2. In germline, CDR1 is SGDLS, CDR2 YYNGEE. V trimming: 6 bases; J trimming: 0 bases; junction bases outside the gene matches: 7. This CDR3 has 15 amino acids. CDR3 residues: CASNLRSGSTDTQYF. The CDR3 DNA reads as TGTGCCAGCAACCTCCGTAGCGGGAGCACAGATACGCAGTATTTT.

This clonotype came up many times. The chain uses TRBV4-1 and TRBJ1-5, with 10 bases that match TRBD1. There are 17 residues in the CDR3. V was clipped by 2 bases and J by 5 bases; unmatched bases: 9. Per germline, CDR1 MGHRA and CDR2 YSYEKL. The CDR3 DNA sequence: TGCGCCAGCAGCCAATCGGGGGGACAGGGGAAATATCAGCCCCAGCATTTT. Translating gives CASSQSGGQGKYQPQHF.

This clonotype was picked up one time. This sequence may be a read error, since a much larger clone differs from it by one base. The conserved phenylalanine or tryptophan is not found at the CDR3 terminus, so this likely reflects a read error. This chain uses TRBV7-9 with TRBJ2-7; 9 bases agree with TRBD1. This CDR3 has 14 residues. Looked up from germline, CDR1 is SEHNR and CDR2 is FQNEAQ (reference sequence). J lost 3 bases, V lost 5 bases, and 5 bases had no gene match. In DNA form, the CDR3 reads TGTGCCAGCAGCGTGAACAGGGGGCACTACGAGCAGTACCTC. Residues: CASSVNRGHYEQYL.

As regards this clonotype: A read error is possible here, since a much larger clone lies one base away. This sequence joins TRBV29-1 and TRBJ1-1; 11 bases are shared with TRBD1. Germline-derived CDR1 and CDR2 are SQVTM and ANQGSEA. This CDR3 comprises 15 residues. The CDR3 DNA follows: TGCAGCGCCAAGGGGACAGGGGGGCAGAACACTGAAGCTTCCTTT. Translated, it gives CSAKGTGGQNTEASF. Variable domain in full (rest from reference TRBV29-1 and TRBJ1-1): SAVISQKPSRDICQRGTSLTIQCQVDSQVTMMFWYRQQPGQSLTLIATANQGSEATYESGFVIDKFPISRPNLTFSTLTVSNMSPEDSSIYLCSAKGTGGQNTEASFGQGTRLTVV.

Turning to this clonotype: A much larger clone lies a single base off, so this may be a read error. The conserved phenylalanine or tryptophan normally closing the CDR3 is absent here, so this likely arose from a read error. This sequence joins TRBV20-1 and TRBJ2-7; D is possibly TRBD2 (6 bases). V was shortened by 1 base and J by 9 bases, with 16 bases between the two germline ends. Per the germline V gene, CDR1 is DFQATT and CDR2 is SNEGSKA (reference sequence). The CDR3 runs to 13 residues. CDR3 sequence: CSARGLDSGGQYL. The CDR3 DNA reads TGCAGTGCTAGAGGTTTAGATAGCGGAGGGCAGTACCTC.

About this clonotype itself: A much more abundant neighbour one base away suggests this may be a read error. The genes are TRBV7-9 and TRBJ1-1, with D uncertain. This CDR3 is built from 15 residues. Per germline, CDR1 SEHNR and CDR2 FQNEAQ (reference sequence). CDR3 protein: CASSLGRVVNTEASF. The CDR3 nucleotides are TGTGCCAGCAGCTTAGGCCGGGTCGTGAACACTGAAGCTTCCTTT.

This clonotype was counted at least ten times. The chain employs TRBV9 and TRBJ1-5; the D gene is possibly TRBD1 (6 bases). The V end lost 3 bases, the J end lost 4 bases, and 23 bases lay between the germline ends. The germline V gene has CDR1 SGDLS and CDR2 YYNGEE. This CDR3 contains 18 residues. CDR3 nucleotide sequence: TGTGCCAGCAGCGAAAGAGGGAGGGGACACGGACCGAATCAGCCCCAGCATTTT. It translates to CASSERGRGHGPNQPQHF.

This clonotype appeared many times. The gene calls are TRBV20-1 and TRBJ2-7; 11 bases line up with TRBD2. Trimming cost V 2 bases and J 2 bases; bases outside gene matches: 11. The CDR3 covers 17 residues. Germline V CDR1 and CDR2: DFQATT, SNEGSKA (reference sequence). The CDR3 sequence is CSARKTGLAVLTYEQYF. The CDR3 DNA is TGCAGTGCTAGAAAAACGGGACTAGCGGTTTTAACCTACGAGCAGTACTTC.

This clonotype appeared a few times. A much larger clone sits a single nucleotide away, making a read error possible. The gene calls are TRBV29-1 and TRBJ2-1, with TRBD1 matching 9 bases. The V gene end was trimmed by 2 bases and the J gene end by 10 bases; junction bases not matched to a gene: 6. This CDR3 region has 13 residues. Germline V lookup: CDR1 SQVTM, CDR2 ANQGSEA. CDR3 loop: CSVEWDREKEQFF. The CDR3 region has the DNA TGCAGCGTTGAATGGGACAGGGAAAAGGAGCAGTTCTTC.

A note on this clonotype: One end of the junction varies from germline; a read error may be responsible. DNA of the CDR3: TGTGCCAGCCAAACTGGGACAGTTAACACTGAAGCTTCCTTT. This gives the protein CASQTGTVNTEASF. The rearrangement links TRBV28 to TRBJ1-1, with 7 bases fitting TRBD1. This CDR3 is built from 14 residues. Germline V gives CDR1 MDHEN, CDR2 SYDVKM.

This clonotype was seen more than once but under ten times. A much larger clone differs from this one at a single base, so this may be a read error. The conserved phenylalanine or tryptophan normally closing the CDR3 is absent here, so this likely arose from a read error. V gene TRBV6-6 combines with J gene TRBJ2-7; the D gene is possibly TRBD1 (5 bases). The CDR3 totals 11 residues. Between the trimmed V and J ends, which lost 9 bases and 1 base, there was a span of 7 bases. Germline values: CDR1 MNHNY, CDR2 SVGAGI (reference sequence). The DNA of the CDR3 is TGTGCCAGTCAGGGTTCCTACGAGCAGTACCTC. This gives the protein CASQGSYEQYL.

This clonotype was seen many times. The gene calls are TRBV7-9 and TRBJ2-7; no clear D gene. The V gene's germline CDR1 is SEHNR and CDR2 FQNEAQ (reference sequence). The germline V and J ends were trimmed by 1 base and 6 bases, with 10 bases remaining between them. The CDR3 consists of 13 residues. CDR3 in amino acids: CASSLVATAEQYF. CDR3 sequence (DNA): TGTGCCAGCAGCTTAGTGGCTACGGCCGAGCAGTACTTC.

In its sample, this clonotype was seen many times. This chain uses TRBV9 with TRBJ2-1; tentatively, D is TRBD1 (6 bases). Germline CDR1 is SGDLS and CDR2 is YYNGEE. This CDR3 has 14 amino acids. Trimming removed 4 bases from V and 3 bases from J, with 11 bases in between. CDR3 in amino acids: CASSLGQLYNEQFF. The CDR3 coding sequence is TGTGCCAGCAGCCTGGGACAACTCTACAATGAGCAGTTCTTC.

Concerning this clonotype: A read error is likely here: a far larger clone is one base away. The chain combines TRBV12-3 or TRBV12-4 with TRBJ2-6; 11 bases line up with TRBD1. V shed 11 bases, J shed 5 bases, and the junction held 8 bases outside the gene matches. This CDR3 region has 15 residues. The CDR3 sequence is CACTRTGGRANVLTF. CDR3 nucleotides: TGTGCCTGCACCCGGACAGGGGGCAGGGCCAACGTCCTGACTTTC.

The gene calls are TRBV30 and TRBJ2-7; 7 bases fit TRBD2. CDR3 length: 14 residues. Germline V gives CDR1 GTSNPN, CDR2 SVGIG (reference sequence). Germline trimming cut 4 bases from V and 8 bases from J; bases unmatched to any gene: 14. This chain's CDR3 is CAWTSSGNFYQQYF. CDR3 in DNA: TGTGCCTGGACCTCTAGCGGAAACTTTTACCAGCAGTACTTC.

This clonotype was seen repeatedly, ten times or more. The chain couples TRBV4-2 to TRBJ2-1; 13 nucleotides line up with TRBD2. V gave up 8 bases and J gave up 3 bases; unmatched junction bases: 10. The CDR3 extends over 17 amino acids. Germline V lookup: CDR1 LGHNA, CDR2 YNFKEQ. Written as DNA, the CDR3 is TGTGCCAGCCAAACTAGCGGGGGGGGCGGGGTCTACAATGAGCAGTTCTTC. Amino acids: CASQTSGGGGVYNEQFF.

This clonotype was seen at least ten times. The rearrangement uses TRBV12-3 or TRBV12-4 and TRBJ1-1, with D unclear. Trimming removed 10 bases from V and 4 bases from J, with 16 bases in between. CDR3 length equals 13 residues. The DNA for the CDR3 is TGTGCCACCAAACTATCAATGGCCACTGAAGCTTTCTTT. Translating gives CATKLSMATEAFF.

Only a few counts were recorded for this clonotype. The CDR3 ends on some other residue instead of the conserved phenylalanine or tryptophan, so this is likely a read error. The chain employs TRBV7-3 and TRBJ2-5, with D maybe TRBD2 (5 bases). The CDR3 consists of 15 residues. V was clipped by 5 bases and J by 0 bases, with 13 bases between them. Looked up from germline, CDR1 is SGHTA and CDR2 is FQGTGA. This CDR3 is CASSANGVDQETQYL. As DNA, the CDR3 is TGTGCCAGCAGCGCCAACGGGGTAGACCAAGAGACCCAGTACCTC.